This TCR beta chain was identified in a study of blood T cell repertoires in COVID-19. Study information: There were acute and convalescent COVID-19 samples, and they came from the United States, Italy and Spain. The cDNA or gDNA used as material had been derived from T cells, B-cell-depleted T cells, or PBMCs.

Libraries were prepared by immunoSEQ multiplex PCR; TCRdb keeps only in-frame clonotypes and omits some of them. The sample lists approximately 160,000 clones, 65% to 85% occurring once. Trimming cost V 3 bases and J 7 bases; bases outside gene matches: 9. The CDR3 spans 15 residues. Germline-derived CDR1 and CDR2 are SGDLS and YYNGEE. The origin of this receptor is a woman of 80 years or more with active or convalescent COVID-19. V is TRBV9 and J is TRBJ2-7, with 11 bases that match TRBD1. Sequencing was done on a sample of peripheral blood. CDR3 region: CASSATGTGGGEQYF. As DNA, the CDR3 is TGTGCCAGCAGCGCCACCGGGACAGGGGGAGGAGAGCAGTACTTC.